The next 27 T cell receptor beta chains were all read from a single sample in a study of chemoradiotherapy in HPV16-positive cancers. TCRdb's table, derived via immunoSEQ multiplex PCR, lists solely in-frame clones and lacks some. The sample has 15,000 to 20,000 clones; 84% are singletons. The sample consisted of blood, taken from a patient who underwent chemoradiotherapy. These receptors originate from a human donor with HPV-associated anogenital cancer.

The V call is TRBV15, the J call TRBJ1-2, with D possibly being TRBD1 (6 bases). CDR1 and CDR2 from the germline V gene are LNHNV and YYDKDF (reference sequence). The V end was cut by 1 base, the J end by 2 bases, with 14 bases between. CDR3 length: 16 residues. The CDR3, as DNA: TGTGCCACCAGCAGAGTTGAGGGGGGCCTCAACTATGGCTACACCTTC. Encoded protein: CATSRVEGGLNYGYTF.

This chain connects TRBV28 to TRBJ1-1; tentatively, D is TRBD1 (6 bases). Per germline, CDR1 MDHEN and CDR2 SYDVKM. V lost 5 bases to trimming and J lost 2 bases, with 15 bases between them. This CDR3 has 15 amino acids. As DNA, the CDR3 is TGTGCCAGCAGTCAGTACCGGGGGCCCAACACTGAAGCTTTCTTT. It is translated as CASSQYRGPNTEAFF.

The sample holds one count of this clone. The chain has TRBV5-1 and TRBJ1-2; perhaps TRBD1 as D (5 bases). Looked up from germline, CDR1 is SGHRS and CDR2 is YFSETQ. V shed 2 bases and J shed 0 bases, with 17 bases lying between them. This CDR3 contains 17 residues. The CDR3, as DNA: TGCGCCAGCAGCTTCGGTTCCGGGGAAGGGGCTAACTATGGCTACACCTTC. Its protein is CASSFGSGEGANYGYTF.

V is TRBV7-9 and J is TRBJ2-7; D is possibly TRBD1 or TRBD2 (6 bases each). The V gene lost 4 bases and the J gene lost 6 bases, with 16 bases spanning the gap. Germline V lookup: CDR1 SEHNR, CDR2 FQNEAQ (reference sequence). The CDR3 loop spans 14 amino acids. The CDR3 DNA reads TGTGCCAGCAGCTACTCGACAGAGGGGGGCGAGCAGTACTTC. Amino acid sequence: CASSYSTEGGEQYF.

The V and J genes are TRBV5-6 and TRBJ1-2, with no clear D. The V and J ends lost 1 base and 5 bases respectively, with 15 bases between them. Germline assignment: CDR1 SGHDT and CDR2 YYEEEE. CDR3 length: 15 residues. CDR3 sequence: CASSLLDPGVYGYTF. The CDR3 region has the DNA TGTGCCAGCAGCTTGCTGGACCCAGGAGTATATGGCTACACCTTC.

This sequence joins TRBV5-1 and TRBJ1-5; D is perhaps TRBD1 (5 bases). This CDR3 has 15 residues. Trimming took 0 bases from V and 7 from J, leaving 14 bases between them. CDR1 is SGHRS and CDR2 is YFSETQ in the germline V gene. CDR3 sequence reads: CASSLVGTPEQPQHF. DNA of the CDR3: TGCGCCAGCAGCTTGGTGGGGACCCCGGAGCAGCCCCAGCATTTT.

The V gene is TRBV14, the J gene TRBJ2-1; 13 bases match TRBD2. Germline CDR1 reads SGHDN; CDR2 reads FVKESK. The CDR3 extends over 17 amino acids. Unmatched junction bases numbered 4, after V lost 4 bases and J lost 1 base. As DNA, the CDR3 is TGTGCCAGCAGCCCCGGACTAGCGGGGGAATCCTACAATGAGCAGTTCTTC. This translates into CASSPGLAGESYNEQFF.

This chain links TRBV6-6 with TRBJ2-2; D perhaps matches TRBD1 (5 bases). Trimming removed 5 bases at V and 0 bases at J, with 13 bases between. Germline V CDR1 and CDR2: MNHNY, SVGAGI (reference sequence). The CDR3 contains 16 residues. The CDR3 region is CASSPLAGTNTGELFF. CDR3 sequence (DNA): TGTGCCAGCAGTCCCCTCGCAGGGACGAACACCGGGGAGCTGTTTTTT.

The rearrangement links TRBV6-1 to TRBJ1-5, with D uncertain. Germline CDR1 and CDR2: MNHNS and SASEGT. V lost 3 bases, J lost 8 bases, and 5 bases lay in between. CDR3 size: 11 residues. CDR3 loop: CASSDGEPQHF. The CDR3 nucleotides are TGTGCCAGCAGTGATGGGGAGCCCCAGCATTTT.

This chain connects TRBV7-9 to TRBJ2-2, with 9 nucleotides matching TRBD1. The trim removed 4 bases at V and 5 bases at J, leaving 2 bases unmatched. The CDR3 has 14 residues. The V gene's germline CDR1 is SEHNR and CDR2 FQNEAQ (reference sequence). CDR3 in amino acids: CASSSGTGTGELFF. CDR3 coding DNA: TGTGCCAGCAGCTCTGGGACAGGGACCGGGGAGCTGTTTTTT.

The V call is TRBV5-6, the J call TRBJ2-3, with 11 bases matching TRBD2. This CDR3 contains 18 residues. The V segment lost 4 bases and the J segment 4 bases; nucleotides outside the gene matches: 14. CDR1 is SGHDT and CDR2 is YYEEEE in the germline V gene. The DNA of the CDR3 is TGTGCCAGCAGCCTCTCTGGGGATAGCGGGGGGGCCGCAGATACGCAGTATTTT. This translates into CASSLSGDSGGAADTQYF.

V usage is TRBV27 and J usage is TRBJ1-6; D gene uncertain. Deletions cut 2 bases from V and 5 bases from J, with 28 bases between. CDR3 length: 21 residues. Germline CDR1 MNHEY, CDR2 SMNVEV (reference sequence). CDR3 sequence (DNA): TGTGCCAGCAGTTTAACTTTGAGGCCAGGACTATCACAAAGCAATAATTCACCCCTCCACTTT. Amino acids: CASSLTLRPGLSQSNNSPLHF.

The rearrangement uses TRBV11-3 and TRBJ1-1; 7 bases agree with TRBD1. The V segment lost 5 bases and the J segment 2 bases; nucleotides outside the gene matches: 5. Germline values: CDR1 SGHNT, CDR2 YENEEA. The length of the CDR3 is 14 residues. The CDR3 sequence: CASSQRQGNTEAFF. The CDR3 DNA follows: TGTGCCAGCAGCCAACGACAGGGTAACACTGAAGCTTTCTTT.

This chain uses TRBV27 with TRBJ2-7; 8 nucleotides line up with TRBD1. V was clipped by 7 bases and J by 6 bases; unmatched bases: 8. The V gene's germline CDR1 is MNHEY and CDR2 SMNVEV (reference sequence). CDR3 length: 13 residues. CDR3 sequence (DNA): TGTGCCAGCAATTGGCAGGGGGCGGGCGAGCAGTACTTC. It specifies CASNWQGAGEQYF.

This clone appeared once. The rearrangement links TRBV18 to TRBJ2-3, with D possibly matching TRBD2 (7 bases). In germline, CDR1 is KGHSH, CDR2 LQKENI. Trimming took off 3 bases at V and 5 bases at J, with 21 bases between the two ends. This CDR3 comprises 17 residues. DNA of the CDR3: TGTGCCAGCTCACCTCTAGAAGGGGGGGCCCGGGGAGATACGCAGTATTTT. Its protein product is CASSPLEGGARGDTQYF.

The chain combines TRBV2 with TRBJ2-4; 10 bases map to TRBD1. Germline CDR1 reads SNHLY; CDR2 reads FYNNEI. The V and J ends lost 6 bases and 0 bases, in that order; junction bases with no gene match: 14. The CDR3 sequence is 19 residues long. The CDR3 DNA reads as TGTGCCAGCAGCCCACGGGGGTGGGGACAGGGGTTAGCCAAAAACATTCAGTACTTC. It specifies CASSPRGWGQGLAKNIQYF.

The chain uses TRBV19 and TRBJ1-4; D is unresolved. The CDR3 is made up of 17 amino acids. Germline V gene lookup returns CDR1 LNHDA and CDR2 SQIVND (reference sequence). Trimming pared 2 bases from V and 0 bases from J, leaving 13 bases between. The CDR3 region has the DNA TGTGCCAGTAGTATATTTGGGGATCCTTCAACTAATGAAAAACTGTTTTTT. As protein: CASSIFGDPSTNEKLFF.

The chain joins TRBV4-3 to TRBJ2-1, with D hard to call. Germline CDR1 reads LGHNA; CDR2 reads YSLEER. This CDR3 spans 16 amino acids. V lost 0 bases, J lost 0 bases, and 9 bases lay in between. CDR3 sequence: CASSQEAVSSYNEQFF. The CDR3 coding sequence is TGCGCCAGCAGCCAAGAGGCGGTTAGCTCCTACAATGAGCAGTTCTTC.

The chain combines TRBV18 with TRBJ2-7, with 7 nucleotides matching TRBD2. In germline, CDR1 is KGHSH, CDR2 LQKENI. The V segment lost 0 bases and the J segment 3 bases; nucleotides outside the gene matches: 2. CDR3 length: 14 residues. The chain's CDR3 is CASSPPPGGYEQYF. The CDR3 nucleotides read TGTGCCAGCTCACCACCACCGGGAGGCTACGAGCAGTACTTC.

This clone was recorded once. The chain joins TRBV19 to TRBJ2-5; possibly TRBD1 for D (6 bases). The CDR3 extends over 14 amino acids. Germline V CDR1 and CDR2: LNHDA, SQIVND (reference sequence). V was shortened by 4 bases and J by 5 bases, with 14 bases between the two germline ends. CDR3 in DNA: TGTGCCAGTAGTAGGGGGCAGGTTGGCGAGACCCAGTACTTC. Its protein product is CASSRGQVGETQYF.

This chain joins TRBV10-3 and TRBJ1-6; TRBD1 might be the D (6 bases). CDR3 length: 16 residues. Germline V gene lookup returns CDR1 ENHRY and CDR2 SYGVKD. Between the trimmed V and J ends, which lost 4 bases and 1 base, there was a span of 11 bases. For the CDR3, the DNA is TGTGCCATCAGTGGTGAACAGGGATCCTATAATTCACCCCTCCACTTT. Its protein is CAISGEQGSYNSPLHF.

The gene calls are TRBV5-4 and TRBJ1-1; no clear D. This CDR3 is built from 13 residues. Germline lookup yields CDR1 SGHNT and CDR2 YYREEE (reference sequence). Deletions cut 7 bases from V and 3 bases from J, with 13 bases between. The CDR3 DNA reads TGTGCCAGCCCGGGCCCAGAGGACACTGAAGCTTTCTTT. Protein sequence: CASPGPEDTEAFF.

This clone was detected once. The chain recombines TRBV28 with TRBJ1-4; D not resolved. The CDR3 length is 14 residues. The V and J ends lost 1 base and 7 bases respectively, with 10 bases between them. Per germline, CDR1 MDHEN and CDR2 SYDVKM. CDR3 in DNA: TGTGCCAGCAGTTTATTTGGAGGGCGTGAAAAACTGTTTTTT. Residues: CASSLFGGREKLFF.

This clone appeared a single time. The CDR3 nucleotides are TGTGCCAGCTCACCTACAAATAACGGGGAGCTGTTTTTT. Residues: CASSPTNNGELFF. The chain carries TRBV18 and TRBJ2-2; D ambiguous. In germline, CDR1 is KGHSH, CDR2 LQKENI. The CDR3 has 13 amino acids. V was cut by 3 bases and J by 7 bases, with 9 bases left in between.

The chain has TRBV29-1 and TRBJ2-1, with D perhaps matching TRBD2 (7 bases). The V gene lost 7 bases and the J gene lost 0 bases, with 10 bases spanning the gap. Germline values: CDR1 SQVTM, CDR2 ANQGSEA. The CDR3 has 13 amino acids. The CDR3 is CSEGGPSYNEQFF. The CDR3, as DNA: TGCAGCGAGGGGGGGCCCTCCTACAATGAGCAGTTCTTC.

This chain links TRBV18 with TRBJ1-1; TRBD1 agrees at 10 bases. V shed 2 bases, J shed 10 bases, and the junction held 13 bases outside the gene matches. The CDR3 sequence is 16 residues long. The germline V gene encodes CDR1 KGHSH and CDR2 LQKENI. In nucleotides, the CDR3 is TGTGCCAGCTCACCAGGCCTACAGGTCGGACAGGGGGTAGCTTTCTTT. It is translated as CASSPGLQVGQGVAFF.

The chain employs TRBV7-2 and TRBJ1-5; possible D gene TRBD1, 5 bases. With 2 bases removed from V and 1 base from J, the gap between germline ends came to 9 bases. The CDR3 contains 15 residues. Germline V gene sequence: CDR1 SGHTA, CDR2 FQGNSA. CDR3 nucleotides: TGTGCCAGCAGCTTATCCGGGGGAAGCAATCAGCCCCAGCATTTT. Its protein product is CASSLSGGSNQPQHF.